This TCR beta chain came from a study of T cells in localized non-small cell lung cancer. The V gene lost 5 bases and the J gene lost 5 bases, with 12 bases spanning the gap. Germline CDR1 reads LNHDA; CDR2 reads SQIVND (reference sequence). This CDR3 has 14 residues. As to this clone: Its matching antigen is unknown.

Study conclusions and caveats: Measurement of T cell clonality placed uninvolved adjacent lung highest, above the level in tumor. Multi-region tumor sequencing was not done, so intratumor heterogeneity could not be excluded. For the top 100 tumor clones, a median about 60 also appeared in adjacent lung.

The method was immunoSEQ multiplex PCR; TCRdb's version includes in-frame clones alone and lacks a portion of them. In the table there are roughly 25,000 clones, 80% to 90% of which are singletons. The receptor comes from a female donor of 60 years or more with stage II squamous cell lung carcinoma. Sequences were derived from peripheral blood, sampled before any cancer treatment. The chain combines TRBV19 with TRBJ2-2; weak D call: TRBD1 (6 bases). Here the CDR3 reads CASSVRGETGELFF. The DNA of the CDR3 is TGTGCCAGTAGTGTCAGGGGAGAAACCGGGGAGCTGTTTTTT. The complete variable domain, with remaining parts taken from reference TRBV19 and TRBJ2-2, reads DGGITQSPKYLFRKEGQNVTLSCEQNLNHDAMYWYRQDPGQGLRLIYYSQIVNDFQKGDIAEGYSVSREKKESFPLTVTSAQKNPTAFYLCASSVRGETGELFFGEGSRLTVL.